A single sample gave rise to the 14 T cell receptor beta chains below, sequenced in a study of blood T cell repertoires in COVID-19. Produced via immunoSEQ multiplex PCR; TCRdb's table is partial and in-frame only. The repertoire holds about 180,000 clones, with roughly 81% as singletons. Sequencing input: peripheral blood. The receptors were gathered from an elderly woman with COVID-19, enrolled during active disease.

The V gene is TRBV5-1, the J gene TRBJ1-3; D remains unclear. Trimming took 0 bases from V and 4 from J, leaving 11 bases between them. Germline CDR1 reads SGHRS; CDR2 reads YFSETQ. This CDR3 contains 15 residues. The CDR3 bases are TGCGCCAGCAGCTTGGGGTCAGGAGGGGGAAACACCATATATTTT. Translating gives CASSLGSGGGNTIYF.

The rearrangement uses TRBV20-1 and TRBJ2-7, with D perhaps TRBD2 (5 bases). CDR3 size: 13 residues. V was shortened by 3 bases and J by 2 bases, with 11 bases between the two germline ends. The germline V gene encodes CDR1 DFQATT and CDR2 SNEGSKA (reference sequence). The CDR3 is CSASGLATYEQYF. CDR3 in DNA: TGCAGTGCTAGTGGACTGGCAACCTACGAGCAGTACTTC.

The rearrangement links TRBV7-6 to TRBJ2-1; 14 positions agree with TRBD2. The CDR3 spans 15 residues. The V gene end was trimmed by 3 bases and the J gene end by 7 bases; junction bases not matched to a gene: 2. Germline CDR1 reads SGHVS; CDR2 reads FNYEAQ. CDR3 sequence: CASSLTSGGVNEQFF. The CDR3 bases are TGTGCCAGCAGCTTGACTAGCGGGGGGGTAAATGAGCAGTTCTTC.

The chain is built from TRBV9 and TRBJ2-2, with 8 bases matching TRBD1. CDR1 SGDLS and CDR2 YYNGEE come from the germline V gene. J gave up 2 bases and V 2 bases, and 5 bases lay outside the gene matches. This CDR3 comprises 16 residues. The CDR3 DNA sequence: TGTGCCAGCAGCGTTCAAACAGGGGGAAACACCGGGGAGCTGTTTTTT. This translates into CASSVQTGGNTGELFF.

This clone was observed a few times. The J gene is TRBJ2-5, the V gene TRBV11-2; 9 bases fit TRBD1. The CDR3 runs 15 residues. Germline trimming cut 5 bases from V and 5 bases from J; bases unmatched to any gene: 9. The germline V gene has CDR1 SGHAT and CDR2 FQNNGV. The CDR3 spells CASSAGTGRFETQYF. CDR3 DNA sequence: TGTGCCAGCAGCGCCGGGACAGGGAGGTTTGAGACCCAGTACTTC.

This chain links TRBV4-3 with TRBJ2-7, with D uncertain. Per germline, CDR1 LGHNA and CDR2 YSLEER. With 0 bases removed from V and 1 base from J, the gap between germline ends came to 10 bases. The CDR3 has 15 residues. The CDR3 DNA sequence: TGCGCCAGCAGCCAAGACTATACCCTATCCTACGAGCAGTACTTC. Translating gives CASSQDYTLSYEQYF.

The chain combines TRBV6-4 with TRBJ2-3; D perhaps matches TRBD2 (5 bases). The germline CDR1 and CDR2 sequences are MRHNA and SNTAGT. The CDR3 runs to 16 residues. Trimming took 2 bases from V and 2 from J, leaving 14 bases between them. The chain's CDR3 is CASSDGRGSPTDTQYF. As DNA, the CDR3 is TGTGCCAGCAGTGACGGTCGGGGATCCCCCACAGATACGCAGTATTTT.

This clone was seen only a few times. The chain uses TRBV5-1 and TRBJ2-7, with a possible D match to TRBD2 (5 bases). V dropped 0 bases and J dropped 0 bases, with 10 bases sitting between them. This CDR3 has 15 residues. Germline V gene lookup returns CDR1 SGHRS and CDR2 YFSETQ. The CDR3 coding sequence is TGCGCCAGCAGCTTGGAAGGAGGACTCTCCTACGAGCAGTACTTC. It translates to CASSLEGGLSYEQYF.

The chain is built from TRBV12-3 or TRBV12-4 and TRBJ1-2; no clear D gene. Trimming removed 5 bases at V and 2 bases at J, with 9 bases between. The CDR3 is 13 residues long. CDR3 sequence reads: CASSMSENYGYTF. The CDR3 bases are TGTGCCAGCAGTATGAGCGAGAACTATGGCTACACCTTC.

J is TRBJ2-1 and V is TRBV28, with 12 positions matching TRBD2. CDR1 is MDHEN and CDR2 is SYDVKM in the germline V gene. J gave up 3 bases and V 3 bases, and 15 bases lay outside the gene matches. This CDR3 spans 20 amino acids. The CDR3 loop reads CASSFGFLAGGQPIYNEQFF. The CDR3 DNA reads as TGTGCCAGCAGTTTCGGGTTTCTAGCGGGAGGGCAACCTATCTACAATGAGCAGTTCTTC.

This clone was observed once. V gene TRBV18 combines with J gene TRBJ2-6; TRBD2 might be the D (5 bases). The CDR3 is 16 residues long. CDR1 is KGHSH, CDR2 LQKENI, per germline. Trimming removed 3 bases from V and 4 bases from J, with 13 bases in between. DNA for the CDR3: TGTGCCAGCTCACCGCCTAGCAGAGTCGGGGCCAACGTCCTGACTTTC. It yields the protein CASSPPSRVGANVLTF.

This sequence joins TRBV7-9 and TRBJ2-7, with D unresolved. This CDR3 is built from 17 residues. Germline assignment: CDR1 SEHNR and CDR2 FQNEAQ (reference sequence). The germline V and J ends were trimmed by 4 bases and 3 bases, with 22 bases remaining between them. CDR3 DNA: TGTGCCAGCAGCTCTGCCCTAAGCGCCCCACCTATCTACGAGCAGTACTTC. Translating gives CASSSALSAPPIYEQYF.

This sequence joins TRBV6-6 and TRBJ2-3, with D maybe TRBD1 (5 bases). The CDR3 has 11 amino acids. Germline CDR1 reads MNHNY; CDR2 reads SVGAGI (reference sequence). V gave up 5 bases and J gave up 8 bases, with 8 bases separating them. CDR3 region: CASSHRGTQYF. CDR3 nucleotides: TGTGCCAGCAGTCATAGGGGTACGCAGTATTTT.

This clone has a handful of counts. The V gene is TRBV5-5, the J gene TRBJ1-4; no definite D call. Germline CDR1 SGHKS, CDR2 YYEKEE (reference sequence). The CDR3 is 14 amino acids. V was shortened by 0 bases and J by 4 bases, with 7 bases between the two germline ends. CDR3 protein: CASSLGQVNEKLFF. As DNA, the CDR3 is TGTGCCAGCAGCTTGGGTCAGGTTAATGAAAAACTGTTTTTT.